This T cell receptor beta chain was sequenced in a study of PD-1 blockade in classical Hodgkin lymphoma. The time point: cycle 4 day 1 (C4D1), after five to seven weeks of nivolumab. All the patients suffered relapse after autologous stem cell transplantation, and brentuximab vedotin exposure differed. General observations from the study: With CD4+ cells, TCR diversity rose significantly by C4D1, but not with CD8+ cells. Newly diagnosed patients had baseline TCR diversity that was reportedly lower than that of healthy donors.

Generated by immunoSEQ multiplex PCR, the TCRdb table keeps only in-frame clones and is missing some. The table lists around 57,000 clones, about 89% of them singletons. A note on this clone: The antigen is undetermined.

The sequences come from peripheral blood mononuclear cells (PBMCs), collected before the fourth cycle of nivolumab. The sequence was collected from a human donor with classical Hodgkin lymphoma.

CDR3 in DNA: TGTGCCAGCAGCTTGAGGGGACTAAAGACCGGGGAGCTGTTTTTT. Residues: CASSLRGLKTGELFF. The rearrangement uses TRBV5-4 and TRBJ2-2, with 7 nucleotides matching TRBD2. J lost 5 bases, V lost 1 base, and 5 bases had no gene match. The CDR3 has 15 amino acids. Germline-derived CDR1 and CDR2 are SGHNT and YYREEE (reference sequence).